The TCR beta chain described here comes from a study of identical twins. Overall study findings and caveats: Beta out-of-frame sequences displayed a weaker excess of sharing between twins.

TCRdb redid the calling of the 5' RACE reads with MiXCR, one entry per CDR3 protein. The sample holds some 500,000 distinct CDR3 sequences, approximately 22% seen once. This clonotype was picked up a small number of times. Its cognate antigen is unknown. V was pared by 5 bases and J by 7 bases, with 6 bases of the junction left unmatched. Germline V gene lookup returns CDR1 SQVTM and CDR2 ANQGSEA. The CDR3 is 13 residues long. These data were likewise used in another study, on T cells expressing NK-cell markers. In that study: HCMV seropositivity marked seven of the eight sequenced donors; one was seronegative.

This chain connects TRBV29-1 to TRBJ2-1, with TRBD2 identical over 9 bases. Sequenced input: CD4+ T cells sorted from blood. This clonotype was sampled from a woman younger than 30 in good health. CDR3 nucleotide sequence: TGCAGCGTTCTAGCGGGGATAGGAAATGAGCAGTTCTTC. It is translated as CSVLAGIGNEQFF.